The rows below give T cell receptor beta chains drawn from one sample of a study of PD-L1 blockade in urothelial cancer. Libraries were prepared by immunoSEQ multiplex PCR; TCRdb keeps only in-frame clonotypes and omits some of them. The data contain 66,000 or so clones, roughly 90% of them singletons. Material: PBMCs, obtained around atezolizumab (anti-PD-L1) treatment. These receptors all stem from a man in his 60s with urothelial cancer. Each CDR3 is given with its conserved first and last residue. A D gene is named only where the DNA matches it firmly. A row's size may be missing; if present it is once, few, many or a size class.

d_gene	abundance	v_gene	j_gene	CDR3aa	CDR3nt
-	once	TRBV7-9	TRBJ2-5	CASSPTGGETQYF	TGTGCCAGCAGCCCGACAGGTGGAGAGACCCAGTACTTC
TRBD2	-	TRBV12-5	TRBJ2-1	CASGSGTSLVGEQFF	TGTGCTAGTGGTTCCGGGACTAGCCTCGTCGGTGAGCAGTTCTTC
TRBD2	-	TRBV5-4	TRBJ2-2	CASSIETGTKLGELFF	TGTGCCAGCAGCATTGAAACCGGGACTAAGCTCGGGGAGCTGTTTTTT
-	-	TRBV4-2	TRBJ2-2	CASSQDFSGELFF	TGTGCCAGCAGCCAAGATTTCTCCGGGGAGCTGTTTTTT
-	-	TRBV6-6	TRBJ2-1	CASNNDIPYNEQFF	TGTGCCAGCAATAACGACATACCCTACAATGAGCAGTTCTTC
-	-	TRBV6-5	TRBJ2-7	CAMRPGLVSYEQYF	TGTGCTATGCGACCGGGACTGGTTTCCTACGAGCAGTACTTC
-	-	TRBV6-5	TRBJ1-2	CASSSPTQGSYGYTF	TGTGCCAGCAGTTCTCCTACCCAGGGATCCTATGGCTACACCTTC
TRBD1	-	TRBV28	TRBJ1-5	CASRGRDRGYQPQHF	TGTGCCAGCAGAGGCCGGGACAGGGGTTATCAGCCCCAGCATTTT
TRBD2	once	TRBV7-2	TRBJ2-7	CASTLAGGPYEQYF	TGTGCCAGCACCTTAGCGGGAGGGCCCTACGAGCAGTACTTC
TRBD1	-	TRBV7-9	TRBJ2-3	CASSLGDRGVVDTQYF	TGTGCCAGCAGCCTAGGGGACAGGGGTGTGGTAGATACGCAGTATTTT
-	-	TRBV9	TRBJ2-1	CASSVGHTEQFF	TGTGCCAGCAGCGTCGGACACACTGAGCAGTTCTTC
-	-	TRBV9	TRBJ2-2	CASSVSGANTGELFF	TGTGCCAGCAGCGTCTCAGGGGCGAACACCGGGGAGCTGTTTTTT
TRBD2	-	TRBV19	TRBJ2-2	CASSVRDRENSGRAGELFF	TGTGCCAGTAGTGTCCGGGACAGAGAGAATAGCGGGAGGGCCGGGGAGCTGTTTTTT
-	once	TRBV5-1	TRBJ2-1	CASSWDSQVEQFF	TGCGCCAGCAGCTGGGACTCCCAGGTTGAGCAGTTCTTC
-	few	TRBV7-9	TRBJ1-6	CASKISLSDSPLHF	TGTGCCAGCAAAATTAGCCTTAGCGATTCACCCCTCCACTTT
TRBD1	-	TRBV30	TRBJ1-2	CAWGGGGAGTF	TGTGCCTGGGGCGGAGGGGGCGCTGGGACCTTC
-	-	TRBV7-3	TRBJ2-1	CASSRTPNEQFF	TGTGCCAGCTCAAGGACACCGAATGAGCAGTTCTTC
-	-	TRBV5-5	TRBJ2-2	CASSGAVAANTGELFF	TGTGCCAGCAGCGGCGCGGTAGCCGCGAACACCGGGGAGCTGTTTTTT
-	-	TRBV4-1	TRBJ1-1	CASSLTQTGMNTEAFF	TGCGCCAGCAGCCTTACACAGACGGGAATGAACACTGAAGCTTTCTTT
TRBD1	-	TRBV6-1	TRBJ1-2	CASSEGWQGGGYTF	TGTGCCAGCAGTGAAGGTTGGCAGGGGGGAGGCTACACCTTC
TRBD2	-	TRBV10-2	TRBJ2-1	CASSETGWTSGSMAYNEQFF	TGCGCCAGCAGTGAAACGGGTTGGACTAGCGGGAGTATGGCCTACAATGAGCAGTTCTTC
TRBD2	-	TRBV27	TRBJ2-1	CASSFSPSTSGNYNEQFF	TGTGCCAGCAGTTTTTCCCCCTCCACTAGCGGGAATTACAATGAGCAGTTCTTC
-	-	TRBV5-1	TRBJ1-3	CASSLAPVNSGNTIYF	TGCGCCAGCAGCTTGGCCCCGGTTAACTCTGGAAACACCATATATTTT
TRBD1	-	TRBV4-2	TRBJ1-5	CASSQEGGGQPQHF	TGTGCCAGCAGCCAAGAAGGGGGCGGCCAGCCCCAGCATTTT
-	few	TRBV6-5	TRBJ1-2	CASSVGRANYGYTF	TGTGCCAGCAGCGTAGGCAGGGCGAACTATGGCTACACCTTC
-	-	TRBV5-8	TRBJ1-1	CASSLGRITREAFF	TGTGCCAGCAGCTTGGGGAGGATAACACGTGAAGCTTTCTTT
-	-	TRBV9	TRBJ2-1	CASSPGLNSYNEQFF	TGTGCCAGCAGCCCAGGACTGAACTCCTACAATGAGCAGTTCTTC
-	-	TRBV21-1	TRBJ1-5	CASSSYRQGRNQPQHF	TGTGCCAGCAGCTCATATAGACAGGGTAGGAATCAGCCCCAGCATTTT
TRBD1	-	TRBV9	TRBJ2-2	CASSTTGAGTGELFF	TGTGCCAGCAGCACCACAGGGGCGGGCACCGGGGAGCTGTTTTTT
TRBD1	-	TRBV5-1	TRBJ2-2	CASRETGGETGELFF	TGCGCCAGCAGAGAGACAGGGGGTGAGACCGGGGAGCTGTTTTTT
-	-	TRBV11-2	TRBJ2-7	CASSSYYEQYF	TGTGCCAGCAGCTCCTACTACGAGCAGTACTTC
-	-	TRBV11-3	TRBJ2-5	CASSRGAAETQYF	TGTGCCAGCAGCCGGGGGGCAGCGGAGACCCAGTACTTC
-	-	TRBV19	TRBJ1-2	CASSIAENYGYTF	TGTGCCAGTAGTATAGCAGAAAACTATGGCTACACCTTC
-	-	TRBV7-9	TRBJ1-4	CASSPRGEYNEKLFF	TGTGCCAGCAGCCCCCGCGGGGAATATAATGAAAAACTGTTTTTT
-	-	TRBV14	TRBJ1-2	CASSQDRGGSRGYTF	TGTGCCAGCAGCCAAGATCGTGGGGGCTCGCGTGGCTACACCTTC
TRBD2	-	TRBV5-6	TRBJ2-7	CASSMGERELSYEQYF	TGTGCCAGCAGCATGGGGGAGCGGGAGCTCTCCTACGAGCAGTACTTC
TRBD1	-	TRBV2	TRBJ2-2	CASSGDRGRGVGELFF	TGTGCCAGCAGTGGCGACAGGGGGCGCGGGGTCGGGGAGCTGTTTTTT
TRBD2	few	TRBV4-2	TRBJ2-5	CASSQETSGSLITQYF	TGTGCCAGCAGCCAAGAAACTAGCGGGAGTTTGATTACCCAGTACTTC
TRBD1	-	TRBV5-1	TRBJ1-4	CASSVNRGLSNEKLFF	TGCGCCAGCAGCGTTAACAGGGGGCTATCTAATGAAAAACTGTTTTTT
-	once	TRBV28	TRBJ1-5	CASSAGTHNQPQHF	TGTGCCAGCAGTGCCGGGACACATAATCAGCCCCAGCATTTT
-	few	TRBV2	TRBJ2-4	CASSDSGFKNIQYF	TGTGCCAGCAGTGACTCAGGGTTCAAAAACATTCAGTACTTC
TRBD2	-	TRBV30	TRBJ2-7	CAWSVLRRGSYEQYF	TGTGCCTGGAGTGTACTGAGGCGGGGGTCCTACGAGCAGTACTTC
-	-	TRBV18	TRBJ2-2	CASSPYNGDTGELFF	TGTGCCAGCTCACCATACAACGGGGACACCGGGGAGCTGTTTTTT
TRBD1	-	TRBV10-3	TRBJ1-2	CAIRGTANYGYTF	TGTGCCATCAGGGGGACAGCTAACTATGGCTACACCTTC
TRBD1	-	TRBV28	TRBJ2-7	CASSPGTGPYEQYF	TGTGCCAGCAGTCCCGGGACAGGGCCTTACGAGCAGTACTTC
-	-	TRBV5-4	TRBJ1-1	CASSLEEGVTEAFF	TGTGCCAGCAGCTTGGAGGAAGGAGTCACTGAAGCTTTCTTT
TRBD1	-	TRBV19	TRBJ1-1	CATRDRTLFAEAFF	TGTGCCACCCGGGACAGGACTCTTTTTGCTGAAGCTTTCTTT
TRBD1	-	TRBV6-1	TRBJ2-7	CASSDRDRVHEQYF	TGTGCCAGCAGTGACAGGGACAGGGTCCACGAGCAGTACTTC
-	-	TRBV6-5	TRBJ2-7	CASSYSGAYEQYF	TGTGCCAGCAGTTACTCCGGGGCCTACGAGCAGTACTTC
-	-	TRBV19	TRBJ2-2	CASSITGAGELFF	TGTGCCAGTAGTATAACGGGAGCCGGGGAGCTGTTTTTT
TRBD1	-	TRBV29-1	TRBJ1-2	CSVLDREGYGYTF	TGCAGCGTTCTGGACAGGGAAGGCTATGGCTACACCTTC
-	-	TRBV30	TRBJ1-2	CAWRGGGLYGYTF	TGTGCCTGGAGAGGTGGCGGGCTCTATGGCTACACCTTC
-	-	TRBV19	TRBJ1-2	CASSTAAGGGYGYTF	TGTGCCAGTAGTACGGCCGCGGGGGGAGGCTATGGCTACACCTTC